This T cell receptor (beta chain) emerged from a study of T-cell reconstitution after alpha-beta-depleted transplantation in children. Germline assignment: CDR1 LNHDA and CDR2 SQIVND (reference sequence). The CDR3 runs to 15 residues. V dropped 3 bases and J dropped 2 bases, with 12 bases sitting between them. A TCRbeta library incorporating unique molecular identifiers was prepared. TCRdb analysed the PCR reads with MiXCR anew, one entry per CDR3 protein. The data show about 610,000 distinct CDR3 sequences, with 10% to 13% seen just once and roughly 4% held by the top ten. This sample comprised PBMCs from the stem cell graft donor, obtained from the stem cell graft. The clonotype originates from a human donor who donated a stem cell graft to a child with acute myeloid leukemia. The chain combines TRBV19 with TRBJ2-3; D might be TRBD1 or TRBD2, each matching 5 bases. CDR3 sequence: CASSINPGPTDTQYF. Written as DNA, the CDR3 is TGTGCCAGTAGTATTAATCCGGGACCCACAGATACGCAGTATTTT. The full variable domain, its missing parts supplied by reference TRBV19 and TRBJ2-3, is DGGITQSPKYLFRKEGQNVTLSCEQNLNHDAMYWYRQDPGQGLRLIYYSQIVNDFQKGDIAEGYSVSREKKESFPLTVTSAQKNPTAFYLCASSINPGPTDTQYFGPGTRLTVL.